This T cell receptor beta chain was profiled in a study of cytomegalovirus exposure and HLA in healthy donors. General study results and limits: Reports credit the classifier with highly specific, highly sensitive diagnosis of cytomegalovirus status. A later analysis linked a missense DCLRE1C variant to TCR beta V- and J-gene trimming.

Primers for the PCR totalled 60 Vbeta and 13 Jbeta. TCRdb keeps only in-frame clones here, not all; method: immunoSEQ multiplex PCR. The sample has around 110,000 clones, about 81% seen once; the top ten hold 2.5% to 3%. CDR1 and CDR2 (germline): LGHNA, YSLEER. V shed 0 bases and J shed 4 bases, with 7 bases lying between them. The length of the CDR3 is 14 residues. About this clone: Antigen specificity is unknown.

The genes are TRBV4-3 and TRBJ1-5; D remains unclear. The sequence was obtained from a male donor in good health and CMV-seropositive. Sequenced: PBMCs. CDR3 sequence (DNA): TGCGCCAGCAGCCAAGAGCCGCGGAATCAGCCCCAGCATTTT. This encodes CASSQEPRNQPQHF.